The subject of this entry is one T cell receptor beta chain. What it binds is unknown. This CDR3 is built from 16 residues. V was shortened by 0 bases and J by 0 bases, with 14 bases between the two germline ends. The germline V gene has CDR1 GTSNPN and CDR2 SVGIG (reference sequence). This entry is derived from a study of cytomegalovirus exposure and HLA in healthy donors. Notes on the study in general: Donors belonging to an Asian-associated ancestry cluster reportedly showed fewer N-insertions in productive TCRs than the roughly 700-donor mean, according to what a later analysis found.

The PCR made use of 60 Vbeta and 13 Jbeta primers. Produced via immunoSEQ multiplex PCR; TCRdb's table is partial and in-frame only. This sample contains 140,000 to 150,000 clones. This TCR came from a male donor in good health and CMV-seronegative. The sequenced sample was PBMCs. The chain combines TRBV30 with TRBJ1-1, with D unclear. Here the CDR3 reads CAWSVAGGGVNTEAFF. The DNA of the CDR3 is TGTGCCTGGAGTGTGGCAGGAGGTGGGGTGAACACTGAAGCTTTCTTT.